Below are 5 T cell receptor beta chains sequenced from a single sample in a study of CD8+ T cells in alopecia areata. The authors extracted RNA and reverse transcribed it into cDNA as the sequencing template. Generated by immunoSEQ multiplex PCR, the TCRdb table keeps only in-frame clones and is missing some. This table has roughly 120,000 clones, about 50% appearing once. Treatment described: oral pan-JAK inhibitor, 5-10 mg twice daily. Sequencing used CD4+ T cells sorted from blood, obtained at week 4, from a patient treated with tofacitinib. The source of these receptors is a human donor with alopecia areata.

The V call is TRBV2, the J call TRBJ1-5; possible D gene TRBD1, 5 bases. Trimming took 4 bases from V and 3 from J, leaving 7 bases between them. This CDR3 is 13 amino acids long. The germline gives CDR1 SNHLY, CDR2 FYNNEI. DNA of the CDR3: TGTGCCAGCAGTGCCAGGGTCAATCAGCCCCAGCATTTT. Amino acids: CASSARVNQPQHF.

This chain uses TRBV6-1 with TRBJ2-1, with TRBD1 matching 7 bases. Germline lookup yields CDR1 MNHNS and CDR2 SASEGT. CDR3 length: 14 residues. J gave up 4 bases and V 4 bases, and 4 bases lay outside the gene matches. The CDR3 nucleotides are TGTGCCAGCAGTGGTACAGGGGTTTACAATGAGCAGTTCTTC. It yields the protein CASSGTGVYNEQFF.

This clone has more than one count but fewer than ten. The chain is built from TRBV7-9 and TRBJ1-5; perhaps TRBD1 as D (5 bases). The CDR3 loop spans 15 amino acids. V lost 5 bases, J lost 5 bases, and 16 bases lay in between. Per germline, CDR1 SEHNR and CDR2 FQNEAQ (reference sequence). The CDR3 sequence is CASSPVGGRDQPQHF. As DNA, the CDR3 is TGTGCCAGCAGCCCAGTGGGGGGTCGCGATCAGCCCCAGCATTTT.

V usage is TRBV4-2 and J usage is TRBJ2-1; possible D gene TRBD2, 6 bases. Germline CDR1 LGHNA, CDR2 YNFKEQ. V was shortened by 5 bases and J by 4 bases, with 15 bases between the two germline ends. The CDR3 sequence is 15 residues long. The CDR3 here is CASSFNGGEYNEQFF. The CDR3 DNA follows: TGTGCCAGCAGCTTCAACGGGGGTGAATACAATGAGCAGTTCTTC.

The chain carries TRBV4-1 and TRBJ2-7; D might be TRBD1 or TRBD2, each matching 5 bases. CDR1 MGHRA and CDR2 YSYEKL come from the germline V gene. V was shortened by 0 bases and J by 3 bases, with 15 bases between the two germline ends. This CDR3 spans 16 amino acids. CDR3 nucleotide sequence: TGCGCCAGCAGCCAAGATCGGACGGGACCTTACTACGAGCAGTACTTC. Its protein product is CASSQDRTGPYYEQYF.